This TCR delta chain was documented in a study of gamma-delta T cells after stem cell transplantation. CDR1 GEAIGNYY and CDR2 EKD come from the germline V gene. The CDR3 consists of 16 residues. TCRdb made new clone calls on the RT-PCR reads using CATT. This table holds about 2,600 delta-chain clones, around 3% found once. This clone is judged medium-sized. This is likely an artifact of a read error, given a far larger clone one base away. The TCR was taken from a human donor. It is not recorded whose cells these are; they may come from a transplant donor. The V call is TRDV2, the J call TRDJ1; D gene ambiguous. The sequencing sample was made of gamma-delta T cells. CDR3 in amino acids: CACGTVTLRHTDKLIF. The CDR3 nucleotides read TGTGCCTGTGGCACCGTTACCTTGCGACACACCGATAAACTCATCTTT.